This TCR beta chain was sequenced during a study of blood T cell repertoires in COVID-19 (dated by TCRdb to 2019 to 2021). Context from the whole study: Collaborator samples came from the United States, Italy and Spain and covered acute and convalescent phases of COVID-19. The material from the prospective study consisted of cDNA or gDNA derived from T cells, B-cell-depleted T cells, or PBMCs. Deeply sampled blood TCRbeta repertoires from subjects exposed to, actively infected with, or recovered from COVID-19 were included in the dataset. The repertoires were released in a freely available public database intended as a resource for research on the immune response to SARS-CoV-2. Samples were obtained from the ongoing ImmuneRACE study (first 160 participants) and from about 1,300 subjects provided by 6 global collaborators. A de-identified subject ID, COVID-19 status, age in years and sex were almost always included in the sample metadata. Where HLA class I and class II types were available, the types were taken from metadata supplied by the sample provider, not from assay-based typing. Study-wide findings and limitations: Clinical and demographic metadata were provided uncurated, with the amount varying by source and participant.

A note on this clone: What this receptor recognizes is not known. Base qualities are not at hand, and no much larger clone is one base apart.

The collaborating institutions used their own protocols to collect whole blood in K2EDTA tubes. For TCRbeta analysis, collaborators shipped samples in one of three forms: frozen whole blood, isolated PBMCs, or DNA extracted from either of those sample types. The immunoSEQ Assay, a bias-controlled multiplex PCR, was used to amplify TCRbeta CDR3 regions from genomic DNA. Concerning the study's data processing: The number of nucleated cells in each sample was estimated by amplification of reference gene primers within the assay. To quantify the absolute abundance of each unique TCRbeta CDR3 rearrangement, sequence reads were collapsed and filtered. Productive Simpson clonality was computed per sample as the square root of Simpson's diversity index over productive rearrangements. The source is immuneACCESS, and TCRdb retained only in-frame sequences with V and J called. Part of the clones is not carried over; for the studies checked, unresolved V genes explain less than half of this, and the remainder is unexplained. V and J calls and clone size are those listed in that table; D and trimming were worked out from the DNA. The sample data list about 130,000 clones, and approximately 74% of these were observed just once. The biggest ten clones account for around 5.2% of the sample.

The CDR3 numbers 16 residues from cysteine through phenylalanine. The kept DNA is CDR3 alone, 48 bases in frame from the first base. CDR1 and CDR2 are read off the germline V gene as MNHEY and SVGEGT. Compared with germline, V lacks 2 bases and J lacks 7 bases; bases without a gene match: 13. Specimen: peripheral blood. The TCR comes from a man aged 55 to 70 with acute or convalescent COVID-19. The chain is assembled from TRBV6-2 or TRBV6-3 and TRBJ1-1; TRBD1 aligns with 7 central bases. CDR3 loop: CASSYGHNRGGSEAFF. The DNA reads as follows: TGTGCCAGCAGTTACGGCCACAACAGGGGAGGTAGTGAAGCTTTCTTT.